A selection of T cell receptor beta chains follows, all from one sample in a study of Graves' ophthalmopathy and Graves' hyperthyroidism. TCRdb reanalysed the multiplex PCR reads using MiXCR and keeps one entry per CDR3 protein. The repertoire holds 600,000 to 650,000 distinct CDR3 sequences, with roughly 20% as singletons. Sequencing used peripheral blood. The receptors stem from a woman between 18 and 29 years old with stable Graves' hyperthyroidism. Some clones in this sample may be carry-over from other donors' samples. The CDR3 runs from the conserved cysteine through the conserved F or W. Fields, in order: D gene, clone size, J gene, V gene, CDR3 protein, CDR3 DNA. A D gene is named only where the DNA matches it firmly. Not every row has a clone size; where given, it reads once, few, many or a size class.

d_call: NA
clone_size: few
j_call: TRBJ1-5
v_call: TRBV6-1
cdr3_aa: CASSEVKSNQPQHF
cdr3_nt: TGTGCCAGCAGTGAAGTGAAGAGCAATCAGCCCCAGCATTTT

d_call: NA
clone_size: many
j_call: TRBJ2-7
v_call: TRBV10-3
cdr3_aa: CAISADQSLEQYF
cdr3_nt: TGTGCCATCAGTGCGGACCAGTCTCTCGAGCAGTACTTC

d_call: NA
clone_size: once
j_call: TRBJ1-2
v_call: TRBV11-2
cdr3_aa: CASSLGDTPLGYTF
cdr3_nt: TGTGCCAGCAGCTTGGGGGACACACCCCTAGGCTACACCTTC

d_call: NA
clone_size: NA
j_call: TRBJ1-1
v_call: TRBV19
cdr3_aa: CASSRHSIAEAFF
cdr3_nt: TGTGCCAGTAGTCGCCACAGTATCGCTGAAGCTTTCTTT

d_call: TRBD2
clone_size: once
j_call: TRBJ2-7
v_call: TRBV15
cdr3_aa: CATSSSRLAGFGSYEQYF
cdr3_nt: TGTGCCACCAGCAGCAGTCGACTAGCGGGATTCGGCTCCTACGAGCAGTACTTC

d_call: NA
clone_size: many
j_call: TRBJ1-5
v_call: TRBV4-1
cdr3_aa: CASSQDFQVLKAQHF
cdr3_nt: TGCGCCAGCAGCCAAGATTTCCAGGTACTAAAAGCCCAGCATTTT

d_call: NA
clone_size: many
j_call: TRBJ1-6
v_call: TRBV6-5
cdr3_aa: CASSYSDDRFNSPLHF
cdr3_nt: TGTGCCAGCAGTTACTCGGACGACAGGTTTAATTCACCCCTCCACTTT

d_call: TRBD1
clone_size: many
j_call: TRBJ1-2
v_call: TRBV7-2
cdr3_aa: CASSLALGQGNHDIGYTF
cdr3_nt: TGTGCCAGCAGCTTAGCTTTGGGACAGGGGAATCACGATATCGGCTACACCTTC

d_call: NA
clone_size: NA
j_call: TRBJ2-5
v_call: TRBV27
cdr3_aa: CASGRPSRTETQYF
cdr3_nt: TGTGCCAGCGGCAGACCCTCGAGGACAGAGACCCAGTACTTC

d_call: NA
clone_size: many
j_call: TRBJ2-7
v_call: TRBV20-1
cdr3_aa: CSARDQRGRTYEQYF
cdr3_nt: TGCAGTGCTAGAGATCAAAGAGGGAGAACCTACGAGCAGTACTTC

d_call: NA
clone_size: many
j_call: TRBJ2-2
v_call: TRBV5-1
cdr3_aa: CASSLSGATGELFF
cdr3_nt: TGCGCCAGCAGCTTGTCAGGGGCCACCGGGGAGCTGTTTTTT

d_call: NA
clone_size: NA
j_call: TRBJ1-1
v_call: TRBV11-1
cdr3_aa: CASSLPNMQRLTEAFF
cdr3_nt: TGTGCCAGCAGCTTACCCAATATGCAGAGGCTCACTGAAGCTTTCTTT

d_call: NA
clone_size: NA
j_call: TRBJ2-7
v_call: TRBV2
cdr3_aa: CAKGSPAETYEQYF
cdr3_nt: TGTGCCAAGGGAAGTCCCGCCGAGACCTACGAGCAGTACTTC

d_call: TRBD1
clone_size: NA
j_call: TRBJ1-2
v_call: TRBV6-1
cdr3_aa: CASSEATGTAIPLYGYTF
cdr3_nt: TGTGCCAGCAGTGAAGCTACCGGGACAGCGATACCTCTTTATGGCTACACCTTC

d_call: NA
clone_size: many
j_call: TRBJ2-2
v_call: TRBV7-2
cdr3_aa: CASSLGGANTGELFF
cdr3_nt: TGTGCCAGCAGCTTAGGCGGGGCGAACACCGGGGAGCTGTTTTTT

d_call: TRBD2
clone_size: NA
j_call: TRBJ2-2
v_call: TRBV7-6
cdr3_aa: CASSLVTSGGAFTGELFF
cdr3_nt: TGTGCCAGCAGCTTAGTGACTAGCGGGGGGGCCTTCACCGGGGAGCTGTTTTTT

d_call: NA
clone_size: few
j_call: TRBJ2-4
v_call: TRBV30
cdr3_aa: CAWSRAAKNIQYF
cdr3_nt: TGTGCCTGGAGTAGAGCTGCCAAAAACATTCAGTACTTC

d_call: NA
clone_size: few
j_call: TRBJ1-1
v_call: TRBV14
cdr3_aa: CASSQGRTAGYEAFF
cdr3_nt: TGTGCCAGCAGCCAAGGGAGGACAGCCGGATATGAAGCTTTCTTT

d_call: TRBD2
clone_size: many
j_call: TRBJ2-3
v_call: TRBV27
cdr3_aa: CASSFREVEVTDTQYF
cdr3_nt: TGTGCCAGCAGTTTCCGGGAGGTAGAGGTCACAGATACGCAGTATTTT

d_call: TRBD1
clone_size: many
j_call: TRBJ2-7
v_call: TRBV28
cdr3_aa: CASSLNRDRKSDQYF
cdr3_nt: TGTGCCAGCAGCCTTAACCGGGACAGGAAAAGCGATCAGTACTTC

d_call: TRBD1
clone_size: many
j_call: TRBJ1-1
v_call: TRBV2
cdr3_aa: CASSEGGQGGTEAFF
cdr3_nt: TGTGCCAGCAGTGAGGGGGGACAGGGAGGTACTGAAGCTTTCTTT

d_call: TRBD1
clone_size: many
j_call: TRBJ1-2
v_call: TRBV12-3/TRBV12-4
cdr3_aa: CASSFQTGVGGYTF
cdr3_nt: TGTGCCAGCAGTTTTCAGACAGGGGTCGGGGGCTACACCTTC

d_call: TRBD2
clone_size: NA
j_call: TRBJ2-2
v_call: TRBV6-1
cdr3_aa: CASWGGVHTGELFF
cdr3_nt: TGTGCCAGCTGGGGGGGGGTCCACACCGGGGAGCTGTTTTTT

d_call: NA
clone_size: many
j_call: TRBJ2-5
v_call: TRBV12-3/TRBV12-4
cdr3_aa: CASSGQIKETQYF
cdr3_nt: TGTGCCAGCAGTGGACAGATAAAAGAGACCCAGTACTTC

d_call: NA
clone_size: many
j_call: TRBJ1-2
v_call: TRBV29-1
cdr3_aa: CSVEVRGGGYTF
cdr3_nt: TGCAGCGTTGAAGTCAGGGGAGGTGGCTACACCTTC

d_call: TRBD1
clone_size: many
j_call: TRBJ2-7
v_call: TRBV20-1
cdr3_aa: CSASPGQGAHEQYF
cdr3_nt: TGCAGTGCTAGCCCGGGACAGGGGGCCCACGAGCAGTACTTC

d_call: NA
clone_size: few
j_call: TRBJ1-6
v_call: TRBV20-1
cdr3_aa: CSARGGGPDHF
cdr3_nt: TGCAGTGCTAGGGGGGGGGGGCCAGACCACTTT

d_call: NA
clone_size: many
j_call: TRBJ2-7
v_call: TRBV2
cdr3_aa: CASSERWLTYEQYF
cdr3_nt: TGTGCCAGCAGTGAGAGGTGGTTGACCTACGAGCAGTACTTC

d_call: NA
clone_size: NA
j_call: TRBJ2-2
v_call: TRBV7-3
cdr3_aa: CASSRKSGMGGELFF
cdr3_nt: TGTGCCAGCAGCCGAAAGTCGGGGATGGGCGGGGAGCTGTTTTTT

d_call: NA
clone_size: many
j_call: TRBJ2-2
v_call: TRBV11-1
cdr3_aa: CASSLEQGYTGELFF
cdr3_nt: TGTGCCAGCAGCTTAGAGCAGGGCTACACCGGGGAGCTGTTTTTT

d_call: NA
clone_size: many
j_call: TRBJ2-7
v_call: TRBV28
cdr3_aa: CASSSAGPEAYEQYF
cdr3_nt: TGTGCCAGCAGTTCAGCTGGACCAGAGGCCTACGAGCAGTACTTC

d_call: TRBD1
clone_size: many
j_call: TRBJ2-7
v_call: TRBV20-1
cdr3_aa: CSAEQGTTYEQYF
cdr3_nt: TGCAGTGCCGAACAGGGGACGACCTACGAGCAGTACTTC

d_call: NA
clone_size: many
j_call: TRBJ2-5
v_call: TRBV2
cdr3_aa: CASSGRGGQETQYF
cdr3_nt: TGTGCCAGCAGTGGCAGGGGAGGGCAAGAGACCCAGTACTTC

d_call: NA
clone_size: few
j_call: TRBJ1-2
v_call: TRBV4-1
cdr3_aa: CASSQGPPHYGYTF
cdr3_nt: TGCGCCAGCAGCCAAGGACCCCCCCACTATGGCTACACCTTC

d_call: TRBD1
clone_size: many
j_call: TRBJ1-6
v_call: TRBV6-1
cdr3_aa: CASRTTGNSPLHF
cdr3_nt: TGTGCCAGCAGAACGACAGGGAATTCACCCCTCCACTTT

d_call: NA
clone_size: many
j_call: TRBJ2-7
v_call: TRBV28
cdr3_aa: CASSGDSRPDF
cdr3_nt: TGTGCCAGCAGTGGGGACTCCCGGCCCGACTTC

d_call: NA
clone_size: NA
j_call: TRBJ1-3
v_call: TRBV12-3/TRBV12-4
cdr3_aa: CASSLPSNGNTIYF
cdr3_nt: TGTGCCAGCAGTTTACCCAGCAATGGAAACACCATATATTTT

d_call: NA
clone_size: many
j_call: TRBJ1-1
v_call: TRBV20-1
cdr3_aa: CSARDQGVTEAFF
cdr3_nt: TGCAGTGCTAGAGATCAAGGGGTCACTGAAGCTTTCTTT

d_call: TRBD1
clone_size: many
j_call: TRBJ1-5
v_call: TRBV19
cdr3_aa: CASTGQGVNQPQHF
cdr3_nt: TGTGCCAGTACCGGACAGGGGGTTAATCAGCCCCAGCATTTT

d_call: TRBD1
clone_size: many
j_call: TRBJ1-2
v_call: TRBV6-1
cdr3_aa: CASSGTGAFEDGYTF
cdr3_nt: TGTGCCAGCAGCGGGACAGGGGCCTTTGAGGATGGCTACACCTTC